This T cell receptor beta chain was recorded in a study of blood T cell repertoires in COVID-19. Study in general: Samples of COVID-19 (acute and convalescent) were obtained from the United States, Italy and Spain.

In the original processing: Amplifying reference gene primers gave estimates of nucleated cell counts. Here immunoSEQ multiplex PCR was the method, and the copy in TCRdb shows in-frame clones only, minus some. Clone size and V and J calls were adopted from that table, with D and trimming inferred from the DNA. This table has 95,000 to 100,000 clones, about 85% appearing once. J gave up 7 bases and V 1 base, and 5 bases lay outside the gene matches. The CDR3 spans 14 residues. Per the germline V gene, CDR1 is SGHDT and CDR2 is YYEEEE. The sample comprised peripheral blood. This chain connects TRBV5-6 to TRBJ1-2; 9 bases agree with TRBD1. This TCR came from an older woman with active or convalescent COVID-19. CDR3 coding DNA: TGTGCCAGCAGCTTGATAACAGGGGGCTCTGGCTACACCTTC. This codes for CASSLITGGSGYTF.